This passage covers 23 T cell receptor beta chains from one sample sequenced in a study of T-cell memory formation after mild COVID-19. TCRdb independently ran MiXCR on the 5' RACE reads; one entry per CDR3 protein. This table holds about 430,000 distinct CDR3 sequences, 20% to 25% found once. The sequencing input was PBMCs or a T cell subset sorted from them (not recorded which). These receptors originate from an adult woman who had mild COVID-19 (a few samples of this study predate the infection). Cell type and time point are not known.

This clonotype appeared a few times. CDR3: CASSTRQGVQLTEAFF. The CDR3 bases are TGTGCCAGCAGCACTAGACAGGGGGTACAATTGACTGAAGCTTTCTTT. V is TRBV7-8 and J is TRBJ1-1; 9 nucleotides match TRBD1. Germline CDR1 is SGHVS and CDR2 is FQNEAQ. The CDR3 is 16 residues long. V was pared by 5 bases and J by 5 bases, with 12 bases of the junction left unmatched.

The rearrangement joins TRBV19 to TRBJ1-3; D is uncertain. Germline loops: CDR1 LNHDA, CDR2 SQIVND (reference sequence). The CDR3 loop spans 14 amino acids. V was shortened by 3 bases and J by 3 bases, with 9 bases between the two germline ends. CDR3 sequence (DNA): TGTGCCAGTAGTATGTCGGCAGATGGAAACACCATATATTTT. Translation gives CASSMSADGNTIYF.

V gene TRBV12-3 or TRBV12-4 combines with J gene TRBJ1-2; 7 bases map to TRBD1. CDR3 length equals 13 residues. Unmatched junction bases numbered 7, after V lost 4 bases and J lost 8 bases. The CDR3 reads CASSSTGVLGYTF. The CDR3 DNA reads TGTGCCAGCAGTTCTACAGGGGTGTTGGGCTACACCTTC.

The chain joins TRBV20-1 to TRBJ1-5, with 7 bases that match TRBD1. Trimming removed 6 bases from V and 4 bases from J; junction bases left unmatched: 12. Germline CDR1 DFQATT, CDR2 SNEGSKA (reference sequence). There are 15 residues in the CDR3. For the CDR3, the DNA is TGCAGTGCAGGACCGACAGGGAAGGGGAATCAGCCCCAGCATTTT. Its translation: CSAGPTGKGNQPQHF.

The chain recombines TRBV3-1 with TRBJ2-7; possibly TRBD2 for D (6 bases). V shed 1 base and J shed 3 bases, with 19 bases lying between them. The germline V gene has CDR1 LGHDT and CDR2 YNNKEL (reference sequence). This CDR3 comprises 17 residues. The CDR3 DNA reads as TGTGCCAGCAGCCAAGTTTTCGGCCCGGGGAGGAGCTACGAGCAGTACTTC. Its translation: CASSQVFGPGRSYEQYF.

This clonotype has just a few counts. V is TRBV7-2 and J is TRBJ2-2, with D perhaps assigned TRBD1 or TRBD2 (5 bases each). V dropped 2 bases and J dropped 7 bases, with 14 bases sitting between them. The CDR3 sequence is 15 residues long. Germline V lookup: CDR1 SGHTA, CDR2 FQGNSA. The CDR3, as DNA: TGTGCCAGCAGCTTAAAGGGACCCTTTGGCGGGGAGCTGTTTTTT. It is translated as CASSLKGPFGGELFF.

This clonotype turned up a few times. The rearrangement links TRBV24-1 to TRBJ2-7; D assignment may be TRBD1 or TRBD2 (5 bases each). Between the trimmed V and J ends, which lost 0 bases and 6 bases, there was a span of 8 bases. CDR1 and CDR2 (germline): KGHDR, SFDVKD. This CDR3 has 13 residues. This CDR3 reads CATSDLGGGEQYF. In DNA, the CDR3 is TGTGCCACCAGTGATTTGGGGGGTGGCGAGCAGTACTTC.

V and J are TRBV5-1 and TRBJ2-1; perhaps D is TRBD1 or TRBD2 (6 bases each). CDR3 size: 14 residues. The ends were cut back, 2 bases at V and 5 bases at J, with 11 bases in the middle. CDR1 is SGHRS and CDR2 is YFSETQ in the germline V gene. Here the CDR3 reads CASSFTGAHNEQFF. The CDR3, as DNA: TGCGCCAGCAGCTTCACGGGGGCGCACAATGAGCAGTTCTTC.

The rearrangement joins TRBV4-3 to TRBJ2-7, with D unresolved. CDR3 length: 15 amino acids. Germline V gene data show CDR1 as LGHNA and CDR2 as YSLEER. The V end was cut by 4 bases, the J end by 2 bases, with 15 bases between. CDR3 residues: CASSLSRAGAYEQYF. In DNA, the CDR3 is TGCGCCAGCAGCCTCTCCCGGGCAGGAGCCTACGAGCAGTACTTC.

Here the CDR3 reads CSAGTADGTQYF. The CDR3 coding sequence is TGCAGCGCCGGGACAGCCGATGGGACCCAGTACTTC. J is TRBJ2-5 and V is TRBV29-1; 7 positions agree with TRBD1. Germline V gene data show CDR1 as SQVTM and CDR2 as ANQGSEA. The CDR3 is 12 amino acids. V shed 7 bases, J shed 7 bases, and the junction held 9 bases outside the gene matches. Supplemented by reference TRBV29-1 and TRBJ2-5, the full variable domain reads SAVISQKPSRDICQRGTSLTIQCQVDSQVTMMFWYRQQPGQSLTLIATANQGSEATYESGFVIDKFPISRPNLTFSTLTVSNMSPEDSSIYLCSAGTADGTQYFGPGTRLLVL.

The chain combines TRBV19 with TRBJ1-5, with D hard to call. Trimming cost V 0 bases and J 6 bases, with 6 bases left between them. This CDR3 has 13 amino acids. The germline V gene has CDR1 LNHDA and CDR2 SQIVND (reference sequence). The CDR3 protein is CASSIDEVQPQHF. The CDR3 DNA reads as TGTGCCAGTAGTATAGACGAGGTTCAGCCCCAGCATTTT.

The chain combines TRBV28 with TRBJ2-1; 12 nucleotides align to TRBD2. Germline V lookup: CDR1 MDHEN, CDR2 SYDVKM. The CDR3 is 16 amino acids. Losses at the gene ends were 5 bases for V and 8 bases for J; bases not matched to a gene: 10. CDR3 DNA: TGTGCCAGCAGTCCGCGGACTAGCGGGAAGGTCGATGAGCAGTTCTTC. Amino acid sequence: CASSPRTSGKVDEQFF.

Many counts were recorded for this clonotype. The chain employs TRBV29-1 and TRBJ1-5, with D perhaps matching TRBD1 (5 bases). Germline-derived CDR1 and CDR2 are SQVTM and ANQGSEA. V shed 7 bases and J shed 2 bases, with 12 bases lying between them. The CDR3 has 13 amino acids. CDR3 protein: CSARGSGNQPQHF. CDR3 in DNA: TGCAGCGCCCGGGGGTCGGGCAATCAGCCCCAGCATTTT. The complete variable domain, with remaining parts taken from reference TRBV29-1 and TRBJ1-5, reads SAVISQKPSRDICQRGTSLTIQCQVDSQVTMMFWYRQQPGQSLTLIATANQGSEATYESGFVIDKFPISRPNLTFSTLTVSNMSPEDSSIYLCSARGSGNQPQHFGDGTRLSIL.

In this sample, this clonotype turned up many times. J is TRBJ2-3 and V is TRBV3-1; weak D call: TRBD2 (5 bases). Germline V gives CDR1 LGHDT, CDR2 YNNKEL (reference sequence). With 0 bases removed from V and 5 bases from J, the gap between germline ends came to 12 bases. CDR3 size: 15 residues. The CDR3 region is CASSQDFGLQDTQYF. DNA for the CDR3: TGTGCCAGCAGCCAAGATTTTGGACTTCAAGATACGCAGTATTTT.

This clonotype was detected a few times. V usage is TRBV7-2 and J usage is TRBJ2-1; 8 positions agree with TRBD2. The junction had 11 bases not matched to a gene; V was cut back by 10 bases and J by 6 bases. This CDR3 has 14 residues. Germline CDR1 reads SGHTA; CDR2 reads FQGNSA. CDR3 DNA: TGTGCCATCGAGTCGTTAGCGGGAAGCAATGAGCAGTTCTTC. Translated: CAIESLAGSNEQFF.

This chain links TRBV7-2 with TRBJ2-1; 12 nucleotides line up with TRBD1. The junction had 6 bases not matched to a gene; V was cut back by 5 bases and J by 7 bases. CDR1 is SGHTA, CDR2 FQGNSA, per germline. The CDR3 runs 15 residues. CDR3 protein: CASSPGTGGRNEQFF. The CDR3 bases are TGTGCCAGCAGCCCAGGGACAGGGGGCAGGAATGAGCAGTTCTTC.

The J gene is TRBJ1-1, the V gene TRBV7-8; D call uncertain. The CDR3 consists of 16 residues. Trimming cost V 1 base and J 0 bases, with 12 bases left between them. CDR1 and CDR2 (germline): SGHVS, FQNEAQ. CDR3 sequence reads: CASSLEAYSMNTEAFF. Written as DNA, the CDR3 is TGTGCCAGCAGCTTAGAGGCGTACTCCATGAACACTGAAGCTTTCTTT.

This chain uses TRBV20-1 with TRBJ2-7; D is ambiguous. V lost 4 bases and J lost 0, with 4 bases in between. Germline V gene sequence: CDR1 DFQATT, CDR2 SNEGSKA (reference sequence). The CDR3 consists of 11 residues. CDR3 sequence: CSATVSYEQYF. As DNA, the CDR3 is TGCAGTGCTACTGTCTCCTACGAGCAGTACTTC.

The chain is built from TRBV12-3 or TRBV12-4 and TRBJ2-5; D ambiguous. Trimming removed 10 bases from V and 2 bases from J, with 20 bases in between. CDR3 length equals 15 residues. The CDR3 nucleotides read TGTGCCACAAGTTTTAACATAAGGCAGCAAGAGACCCAGTACTTC. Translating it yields CATSFNIRQQETQYF.

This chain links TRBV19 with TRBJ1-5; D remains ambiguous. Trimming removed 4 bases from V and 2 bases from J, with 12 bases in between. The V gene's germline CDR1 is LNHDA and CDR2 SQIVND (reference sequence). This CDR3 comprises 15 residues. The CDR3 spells CASSTQQSRNQPQHF. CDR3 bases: TGTGCCAGTAGTACACAACAGAGCCGCAATCAGCCCCAGCATTTT.

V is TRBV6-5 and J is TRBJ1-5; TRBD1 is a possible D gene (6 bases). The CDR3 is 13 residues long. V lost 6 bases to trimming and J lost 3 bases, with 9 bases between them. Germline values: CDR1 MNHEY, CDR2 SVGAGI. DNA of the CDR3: TGTGCCAGCAGCCGGACAGCCAATCAGCCCCAGCATTTT. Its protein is CASSRTANQPQHF.

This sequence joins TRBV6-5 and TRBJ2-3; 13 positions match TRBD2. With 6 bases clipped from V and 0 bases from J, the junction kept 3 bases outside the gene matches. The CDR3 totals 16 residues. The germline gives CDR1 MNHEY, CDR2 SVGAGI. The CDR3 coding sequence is TGTGCCAGCAGACTAGCGGGAGGGACTAGCACAGATACGCAGTATTTT. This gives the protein CASRLAGGTSTDTQYF.

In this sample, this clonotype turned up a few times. The CDR3 sequence is CASSAAGSYEQYF. DNA for the CDR3: TGTGCCAGCAGTGCGGCAGGGTCCTACGAGCAGTACTTC. The V gene is TRBV2, the J gene TRBJ2-7; TRBD1 might be the D (5 bases). Germline V gene sequence: CDR1 SNHLY, CDR2 FYNNEI. Between the trimmed V and J ends, which lost 4 bases and 1 base, there was a span of 8 bases. The CDR3 length is 13 residues.